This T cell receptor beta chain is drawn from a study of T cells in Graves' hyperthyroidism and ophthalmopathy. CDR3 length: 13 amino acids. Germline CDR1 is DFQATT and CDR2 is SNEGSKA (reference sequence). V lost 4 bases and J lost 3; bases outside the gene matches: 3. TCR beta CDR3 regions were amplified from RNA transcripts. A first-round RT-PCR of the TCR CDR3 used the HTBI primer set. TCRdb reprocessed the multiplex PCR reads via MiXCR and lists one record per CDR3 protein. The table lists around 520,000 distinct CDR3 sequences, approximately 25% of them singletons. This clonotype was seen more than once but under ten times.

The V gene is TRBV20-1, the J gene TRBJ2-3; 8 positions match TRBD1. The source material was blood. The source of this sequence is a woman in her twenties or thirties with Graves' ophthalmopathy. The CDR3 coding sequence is TGCAGTGCTACGGACAGGGTTACAGATACGCAGTATTTT. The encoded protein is CSATDRVTDTQYF.